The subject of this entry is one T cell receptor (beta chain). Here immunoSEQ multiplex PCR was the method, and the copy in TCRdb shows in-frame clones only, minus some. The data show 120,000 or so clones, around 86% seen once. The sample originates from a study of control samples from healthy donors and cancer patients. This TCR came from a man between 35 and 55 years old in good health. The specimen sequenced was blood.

The CDR3 sequence is CASSFSGSGGHSNQPQHF. The DNA of the CDR3 is TGTGCCAGCAGCTTTAGTGGGTCTGGAGGCCATAGCAATCAGCCCCAGCATTTT. The chain is built from TRBV7-2 and TRBJ1-5; D not resolved. Germline V gene data show CDR1 as SGHTA and CDR2 as FQGNSA. CDR3 size: 18 residues. V dropped 3 bases and J dropped 0 bases, with 18 bases sitting between them.